Following are 21 T cell receptor beta chains from one sample sequenced in a study of T cells in tuberculosis. Data came from immunoSEQ multiplex PCR; TCRdb stores just in-frame clones and leaves some out. The data show some 34,000 clones, approximately 90% seen once. Specified time point: new active TB diagnosis, blood taken before or within 7 days of starting treatment. This material consisted of PBMCs, taken at tuberculosis diagnosis. The receptors originated from an adult with tuberculosis.

The chain combines TRBV11-2 with TRBJ2-1; D is ambiguous. This CDR3 has 15 amino acids. The germline CDR1 and CDR2 sequences are SGHAT and FQNNGV. Trimming cost V 2 bases and J 5 bases, with 13 bases left between them. CDR3 loop: CASSLSRYRDNEQFF. The CDR3, as DNA: TGTGCCAGCAGCTTAAGCCGCTACCGTGACAATGAGCAGTTCTTC.

This chain connects TRBV29-1 to TRBJ2-7; tentatively, D is TRBD2 (5 bases). Between the trimmed V and J ends, which lost 7 bases and 5 bases, there was a span of 18 bases. In germline, CDR1 is SQVTM, CDR2 ANQGSEA. The CDR3 has 13 residues. CDR3 DNA sequence: TGCAGCGGGGAAGGGCCGGGGTCGGACGAGCAGTACTTC. Translated: CSGEGPGSDEQYF.

This clone was seen a single time. This sequence joins TRBV6-6 and TRBJ1-2; 7 nucleotides line up with TRBD1. This CDR3 has 14 residues. J gave up 3 bases and V 2 bases, and 3 bases lay outside the gene matches. The germline V gene has CDR1 MNHNY and CDR2 SVGAGI (reference sequence). DNA for the CDR3: TGTGCCAGCAGTTACCCGACAGGGTACTATGGCTACACCTTC. Translation gives CASSYPTGYYGYTF.

This clone was seen just once. The chain has TRBV6-4 and TRBJ2-3; TRBD1 agrees at 8 bases. CDR1 and CDR2 (germline): MRHNA, SNTAGT. The CDR3 is 15 amino acids. With V trimmed by 8 bases and J by 0 bases, 7 bases remained unmatched. The CDR3 coding sequence is TGTGCCAGCCTTAAGACAGGGGCGAGCACAGATACGCAGTATTTT. This codes for CASLKTGASTDTQYF.

The rearrangement uses TRBV28 and TRBJ2-5, with D possibly matching TRBD2 (7 bases). Germline CDR1 MDHEN, CDR2 SYDVKM. There are 15 residues in the CDR3. Trimming removed 3 bases at V and 4 bases at J, with 15 bases between. The CDR3 DNA follows: TGTGCCAGCAGTTTTGTCGGGGGCGGGGGAGAGACCCAGTACTTC. This codes for CASSFVGGGGETQYF.

This clone was observed a single time. The chain carries TRBV19 and TRBJ1-5; D gene unclear. Per the germline V gene, CDR1 is LNHDA and CDR2 is SQIVND (reference sequence). The CDR3 has 15 amino acids. The germline V and J ends were trimmed by 4 bases and 0 bases, with 10 bases remaining between them. The CDR3 is CASSTTLYSNQPQHF. The CDR3, as DNA: TGTGCCAGTAGTACCACGCTCTATAGCAATCAGCCCCAGCATTTT.

The chain is built from TRBV10-3 and TRBJ1-6; D perhaps matches TRBD1 (5 bases). CDR3 length: 13 residues. Between the trimmed V and J ends, which lost 4 bases and 9 bases, there was a span of 10 bases. Germline CDR1 is ENHRY and CDR2 is SYGVKD. The CDR3 bases are TGTGCCATCAGTGGGGGACTTTCTTCACCCCTCCACTTT. Translated, it gives CAISGGLSSPLHF.

The chain links TRBV2 to TRBJ2-3, with 9 bases aligning to TRBD1. The CDR3 runs 13 residues. From germline, CDR1 is SNHLY and CDR2 FYNNEI. Trimming at V came to 11 bases and at J to 5 bases, leaving 8 bases not matched to a gene. Written as DNA, the CDR3 is TGTGCCGGAGACAGGGGGGAAGGAGATACGCAGTATTTT. Translating it yields CAGDRGEGDTQYF. Full variable domain (remainder filled in from reference TRBV2 and TRBJ2-3): EPEVTQTPSHQVTQMGQEVILRCVPISNHLYFYWYRQILGQKVEFLVSFYNNEISEKSEIFDDQFSVERPDGSNFTLKIRSTKLEDSAMYFCAGDRGEGDTQYFGPGTRLTVL.

This sequence joins TRBV20-1 and TRBJ2-7; possibly TRBD1 for D (6 bases). V lost 6 bases and J 4 bases, leaving 10 bases between the germline ends. The CDR3 covers 11 residues. Looked up from germline, CDR1 is DFQATT and CDR2 is SNEGSKA (reference sequence). The CDR3 protein is CSAFQGYEQYF. The CDR3 DNA is TGCAGTGCGTTCCAGGGGTACGAGCAGTACTTC.

V and J are TRBV6-5 and TRBJ2-1; 7 bases line up with TRBD2. In germline, CDR1 is MNHEY, CDR2 SVGAGI. The CDR3 is made up of 14 amino acids. V shed 9 bases and J 3 bases; nucleotides not matched to a gene: 8. The CDR3 region has the DNA TGTGCCAGTGGGTTCGCGGGGGTCTACAATGAGCAGTTCTTC. Protein sequence: CASGFAGVYNEQFF.

The chain uses TRBV29-1 and TRBJ2-7; no firm D call. This CDR3 spans 13 amino acids. Trimming pared 6 bases from V and 7 bases from J, leaving 19 bases between. Germline CDR1 is SQVTM and CDR2 is ANQGSEA. CDR3 protein: CSVLSPVGEEQYF. CDR3 nucleotide sequence: TGCAGCGTCCTAAGCCCCGTCGGTGAGGAGCAGTACTTC.

The gene calls are TRBV15 and TRBJ2-5; 8 bases align to TRBD2. The ends lost 0 bases at V and 7 bases at J; junction bases unmatched: 7. Germline loops: CDR1 LNHNV, CDR2 YYDKDF (reference sequence). The CDR3 covers 15 residues. The CDR3 sequence is CATSRDQTSALTQYF. The CDR3 DNA reads as TGTGCCACCAGCAGAGATCAGACTAGCGCTCTGACCCAGTACTTC.

The genes are TRBV28 and TRBJ2-7, with TRBD1 matching over 7 bases. The CDR3 loop spans 12 amino acids. Looked up from germline, CDR1 is MDHEN and CDR2 is SYDVKM. Trimming cost V 5 bases and J 7 bases; bases outside gene matches: 5. CDR3 DNA sequence: TGTGCCAGCAGTGTGACAGGGCGAGAGCAGTACTTC. It encodes CASSVTGREQYF.

This clone has a single count. V usage is TRBV28 and J usage is TRBJ1-2, with 10 bases identical to TRBD1. Trimming removed 1 base from V and 7 bases from J; junction bases left unmatched: 3. This CDR3 region has 14 residues. Germline V lookup: CDR1 MDHEN, CDR2 SYDVKM. The CDR3 loop is CASSLSTGGSGYTF. In nucleotides, the CDR3 is TGTGCCAGCAGTTTATCGACAGGGGGCTCTGGCTACACCTTC.

The chain uses TRBV20-1 and TRBJ2-3, with D perhaps matching TRBD1 (6 bases). The germline gives CDR1 DFQATT, CDR2 SNEGSKA (reference sequence). The germline V and J ends were trimmed by 4 bases and 6 bases, with 8 bases remaining between them. The CDR3 loop spans 11 amino acids. The CDR3 DNA reads as TGCAGTGCTACCAGGGGCGATACGCAGTATTTT. Translating gives CSATRGDTQYF.

The V and J genes are TRBV7-9 and TRBJ1-1; TRBD1 is a possible D gene (5 bases). Germline CDR1 SEHNR, CDR2 FQNEAQ (reference sequence). Trimming removed 1 base from V and 10 bases from J, with 13 bases in between. The length of the CDR3 is 13 residues. The CDR3 DNA reads TGTGCCAGCAGCTTAGGAGCAGGGAGGGGAGCTTTCTTT. It is translated as CASSLGAGRGAFF.

This clone has just a few counts. V gene TRBV6-5 combines with J gene TRBJ1-2, with D tentatively TRBD1 (6 bases). This CDR3 is 12 amino acids long. Germline V lookup: CDR1 MNHEY, CDR2 SVGAGI. V lost 5 bases and J 6 bases, leaving 10 bases between the germline ends. The DNA for the CDR3 is TGTGCCAGCAGTCAGGACAGAAATGGCTACACCTTC. This encodes CASSQDRNGYTF.

The V and J genes are TRBV18 and TRBJ1-5, with D unresolved. Trimming took 2 bases from V and 0 from J, leaving 5 bases between them. Per the germline V gene, CDR1 is KGHSH and CDR2 is LQKENI. The CDR3 covers 14 residues. CDR3 DNA: TGTGCCAGCTCACCATCCCATAGCAATCAGCCCCAGCATTTT. Protein: CASSPSHSNQPQHF.

This chain joins TRBV4-1 and TRBJ2-1; weak D call: TRBD1 (5 bases). Germline V gene lookup returns CDR1 MGHRA and CDR2 YSYEKL. This CDR3 comprises 15 residues. V dropped 0 bases and J dropped 3 bases, with 9 bases sitting between them. CDR3: CASSQEKGFYNEQFF. The CDR3 nucleotides are TGCGCCAGCAGCCAAGAGAAGGGGTTCTACAATGAGCAGTTCTTC.

The table lists this clone with a few counts. The gene calls are TRBV6-1 and TRBJ1-2; D is uncertain. This CDR3 region has 16 residues. V lost 4 bases, J lost 4 bases, and 19 bases lay in between. CDR1 is MNHNS and CDR2 is SASEGT in the germline V gene. CDR3 protein: CASSGPDRGNSYGYTF. CDR3 DNA sequence: TGTGCCAGCAGTGGGCCTGATCGGGGAAACAGCTATGGCTACACCTTC.

The J gene is TRBJ2-2, the V gene TRBV19, with D tentatively TRBD2 (7 bases). The germline V gene has CDR1 LNHDA and CDR2 SQIVND (reference sequence). Trimming pared 6 bases from V and 5 bases from J, leaving 16 bases between. This CDR3 has 15 residues. In nucleotides, the CDR3 is TGTGCCAGTAGGGGGGGGCAGGGCCCGACCGGGGAGCTGTTTTTT. Its translation: CASRGGQGPTGELFF.